Following are 5 T cell receptor beta chains from one sample sequenced in a study of cytomegalovirus exposure and HLA in healthy donors. Primers for the PCR totalled 60 Vbeta and 13 Jbeta. Measured with immunoSEQ multiplex PCR; TCRdb has only the in-frame clones, and not every one. Altogether around 130,000 clones are present, approximately 84% being singletons, with the ten largest covering around 3%. The sample comprised PBMCs. The receptors derive from a boy younger than 10 in good health and CMV-seronegative.

This clone was recorded only once. The chain uses TRBV2 and TRBJ2-1, with TRBD2 as a possible D gene (6 bases). V was cut by 6 bases and J by 6 bases, with 24 bases left in between. Germline V CDR1 and CDR2: SNHLY, FYNNEI. This CDR3 contains 17 residues. The CDR3 nucleotides read TGTGCCAGCAGCCTATATCCTGTGGGCGGGATACGCAATGAGCAGTTCTTC. The encoded protein is CASSLYPVGGIRNEQFF. Based on the CDR3 plus reference TRBV2 and TRBJ2-1, the full variable domain is EPEVTQTPSHQVTQMGQEVILRCVPISNHLYFYWYRQILGQKVEFLVSFYNNEISEKSEIFDDQFSVERPDGSNFTLKIRSTKLEDSAMYFCASSLYPVGGIRNEQFFGPGTRLTVL.

The chain combines TRBV7-2 with TRBJ2-5; 10 bases are a match to TRBD2. This CDR3 is built from 15 residues. CDR1 and CDR2 (germline): SGHTA, FQGNSA. The trim removed 1 base at V and 2 bases at J, leaving 1 base unmatched. CDR3 bases: TGTGCCAGCAGCTTAGAACTAGCGGGACAAGAGACCCAGTACTTC. Translating it yields CASSLELAGQETQYF.

V and J are TRBV18 and TRBJ1-1, with D possibly matching TRBD1 (5 bases). CDR3 size: 13 residues. The V and J ends lost 8 bases and 6 bases respectively, with 16 bases between them. Germline assignment: CDR1 KGHSH and CDR2 LQKENI. The CDR3 bases are TGTGCCAGCACTCGACCTAAGACAGCTGAAGCTTTCTTT. It codes for CASTRPKTAEAFF.

The rearrangement links TRBV6-5 to TRBJ1-2, with D perhaps TRBD1 (6 bases). From germline, CDR1 is MNHEY and CDR2 SVGAGI. V lost 8 bases, J lost 6 bases, and 19 bases lay in between. The CDR3 covers 14 residues. CDR3 sequence reads: CASSGGTGTHGYTF. The CDR3 DNA reads as TGTGCCAGCTCGGGGGGTACAGGGACGCATGGCTACACCTTC.

This chain joins TRBV9 and TRBJ1-2; D may be TRBD1 (6 bases). Germline-derived CDR1 and CDR2 are SGDLS and YYNGEE. This CDR3 spans 15 amino acids. V lost 0 bases and J lost 6, with 15 bases in between. CDR3 nucleotide sequence: TGTGCCAGCAGCGTAGGAGCGACAGGATGGGATGGCTACACCTTC. Amino acids: CASSVGATGWDGYTF.